This paragraph covers one T cell receptor beta chain sequence. Its antigen is still unknown. Trimming removed 5 bases at V and 4 bases at J, with 13 bases between. The CDR3 spans 14 residues. CDR1 is SGHTA and CDR2 is FQGNSA in the germline V gene. This entry is derived from a study of CD8 T cells in ankylosing spondylitis. Notes on the study in general: Typical of ankylosing spondylitis blood, it appeared, was a TCR beta motif of under 10 highly homologous variants. As reported, disease-linked clones showed significant enrichment in matched ankylosing spondylitis synovial fluid. Disease-linked clones were found to be CD8+ and relatively rare in peripheral blood.

TCRdb recomputed calls from the 5' RACE reads with MiXCR, one row per CDR3 protein. The sample has a few hundred thousand distinct CDR3 sequences; about 24% are singletons. The genes are TRBV7-2 and TRBJ2-3; D perhaps matches TRBD2 (6 bases). Source material: blood, either unsorted or a sorted T cell fraction (not recorded which). The receptor's source is a male donor with ankylosing spondylitis or in good health (not recorded which). The CDR3 region is CASSLHGGSDTQYF. For the CDR3, the DNA is TGTGCCAGCAGCCTCCACGGAGGGTCAGATACGCAGTATTTT.